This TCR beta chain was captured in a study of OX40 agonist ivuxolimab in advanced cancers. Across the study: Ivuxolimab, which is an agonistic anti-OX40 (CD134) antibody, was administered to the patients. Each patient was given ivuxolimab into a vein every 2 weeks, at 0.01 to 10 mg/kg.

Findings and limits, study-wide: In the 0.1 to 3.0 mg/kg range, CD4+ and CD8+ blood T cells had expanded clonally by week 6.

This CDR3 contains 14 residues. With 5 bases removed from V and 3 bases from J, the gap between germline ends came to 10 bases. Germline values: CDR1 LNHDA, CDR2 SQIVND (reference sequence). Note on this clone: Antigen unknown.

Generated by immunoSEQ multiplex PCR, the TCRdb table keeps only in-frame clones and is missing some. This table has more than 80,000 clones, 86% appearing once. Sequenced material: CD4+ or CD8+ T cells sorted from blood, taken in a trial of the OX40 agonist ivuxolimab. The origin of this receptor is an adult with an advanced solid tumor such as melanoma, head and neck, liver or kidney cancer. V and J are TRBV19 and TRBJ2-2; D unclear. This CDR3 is CASSGEQHTGELFF. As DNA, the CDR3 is TGTGCCAGTAGTGGGGAACAGCACACCGGGGAGCTGTTTTTT.